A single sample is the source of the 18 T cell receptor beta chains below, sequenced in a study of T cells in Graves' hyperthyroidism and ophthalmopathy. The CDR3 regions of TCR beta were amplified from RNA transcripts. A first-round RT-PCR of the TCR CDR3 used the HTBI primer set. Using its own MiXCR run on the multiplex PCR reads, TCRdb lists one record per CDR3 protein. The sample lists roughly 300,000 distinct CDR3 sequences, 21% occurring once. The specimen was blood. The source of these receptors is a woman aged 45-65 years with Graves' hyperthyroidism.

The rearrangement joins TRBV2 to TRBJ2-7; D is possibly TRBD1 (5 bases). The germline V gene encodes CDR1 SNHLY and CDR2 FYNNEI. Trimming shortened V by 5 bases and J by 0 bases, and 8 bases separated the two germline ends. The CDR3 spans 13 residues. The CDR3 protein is CASSLDNSYEQYF. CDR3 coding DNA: TGTGCCAGCAGTTTGGACAACTCCTACGAGCAGTACTTC.

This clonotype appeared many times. The CDR3 loop is CASSVEGIPNQPQHF. CDR3 DNA: TGTGCCAGCAGTGTCGAAGGGATTCCCAATCAGCCCCAGCATTTT. The genes are TRBV6-1 and TRBJ1-5; the D is unclear. The CDR3 consists of 15 residues. V shed 4 bases and J shed 3 bases, with 13 bases lying between them. Germline CDR1 and CDR2: MNHNS and SASEGT.

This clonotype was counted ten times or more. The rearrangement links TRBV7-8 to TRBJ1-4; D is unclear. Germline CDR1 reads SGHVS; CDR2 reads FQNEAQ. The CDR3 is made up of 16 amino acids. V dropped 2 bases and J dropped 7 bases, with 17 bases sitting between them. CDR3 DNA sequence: TGTGCCAGCAGCTTATCCGACTTTTGGCAGCGTGAAAAACTGTTTTTT. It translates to CASSLSDFWQREKLFF.

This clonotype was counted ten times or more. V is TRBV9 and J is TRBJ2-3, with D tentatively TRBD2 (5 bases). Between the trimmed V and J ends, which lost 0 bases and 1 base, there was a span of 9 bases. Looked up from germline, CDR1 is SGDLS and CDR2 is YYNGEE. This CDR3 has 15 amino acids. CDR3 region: CASSVVGVGTDTQYF. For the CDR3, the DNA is TGTGCCAGCAGCGTAGTGGGAGTGGGCACAGATACGCAGTATTTT. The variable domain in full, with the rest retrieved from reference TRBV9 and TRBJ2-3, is DSGVTQTPKHLITATGQRVTLRCSPRSGDLSVYWYQQSLDQGLQFLIQYYNGEERAKGNILERFSAQQFPDLHSELNLSSLELGDSALYFCASSVVGVGTDTQYFGPGTRLTVL.

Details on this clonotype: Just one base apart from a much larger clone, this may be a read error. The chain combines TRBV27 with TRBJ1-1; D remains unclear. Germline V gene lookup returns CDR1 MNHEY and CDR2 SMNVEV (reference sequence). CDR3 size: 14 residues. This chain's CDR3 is CASSIRAPNTKAFF. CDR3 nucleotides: TGTGCCAGCAGTATTCGGGCCCCGAACACTAAAGCTTTCTTT.

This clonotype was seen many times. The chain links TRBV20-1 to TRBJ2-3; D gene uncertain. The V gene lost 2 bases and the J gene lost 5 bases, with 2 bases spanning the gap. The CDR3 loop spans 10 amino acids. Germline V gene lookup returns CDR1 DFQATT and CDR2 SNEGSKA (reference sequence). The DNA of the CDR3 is TGCAGTGCTAGAAGAGATACGCAGTATTTT. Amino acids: CSARRDTQYF.

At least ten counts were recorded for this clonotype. The DNA for the CDR3 is TGCAGTGCTAGATCATCCGAGAGGGGCAATCAGCCCCAGCATTTT. This encodes CSARSSERGNQPQHF. The chain combines TRBV20-1 with TRBJ1-5; unclear D gene. The V end was cut by 2 bases, the J end by 2 bases, with 13 bases between. The CDR3 extends over 15 amino acids. The V gene's germline CDR1 is DFQATT and CDR2 SNEGSKA (reference sequence).

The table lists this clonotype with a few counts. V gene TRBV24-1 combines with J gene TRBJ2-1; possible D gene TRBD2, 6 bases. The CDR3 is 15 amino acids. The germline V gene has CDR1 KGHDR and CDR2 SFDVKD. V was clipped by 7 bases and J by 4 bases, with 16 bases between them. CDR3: CATSRVEAGYNEQFF. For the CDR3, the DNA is TGTGCCACCAGCAGAGTGGAGGCGGGATACAATGAGCAGTTCTTC.

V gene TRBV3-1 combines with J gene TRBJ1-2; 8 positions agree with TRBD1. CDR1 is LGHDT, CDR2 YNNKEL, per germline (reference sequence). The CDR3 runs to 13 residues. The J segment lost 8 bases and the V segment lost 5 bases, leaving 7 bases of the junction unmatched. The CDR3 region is CASSADRAYGYTF. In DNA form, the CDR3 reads TGTGCCAGCAGCGCGGACAGGGCATACGGCTACACCTTC.

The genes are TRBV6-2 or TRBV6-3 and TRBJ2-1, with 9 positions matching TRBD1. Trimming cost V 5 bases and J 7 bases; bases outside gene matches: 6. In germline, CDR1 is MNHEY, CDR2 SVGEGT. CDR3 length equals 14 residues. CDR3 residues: CASSDGTGKNEQFF. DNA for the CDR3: TGTGCCAGCAGTGACGGGACAGGGAAAAATGAGCAGTTCTTC.

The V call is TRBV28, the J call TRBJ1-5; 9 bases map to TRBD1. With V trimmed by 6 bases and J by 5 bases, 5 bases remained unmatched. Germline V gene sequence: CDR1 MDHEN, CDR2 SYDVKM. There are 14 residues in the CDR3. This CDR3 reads CASRTGGAYQPQHF. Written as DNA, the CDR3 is TGTGCCAGCAGAACAGGGGGCGCTTATCAGCCCCAGCATTTT. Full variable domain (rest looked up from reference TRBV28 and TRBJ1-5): DVKVTQSSRYLVKRTGEKVFLECVQDMDHENMFWYRQDPGLGLRLIYFSYDVKMKEKGDIPEGYSVSREKKERFSLILESASTNQTSMYLCASRTGGAYQPQHFGDGTRLSIL.

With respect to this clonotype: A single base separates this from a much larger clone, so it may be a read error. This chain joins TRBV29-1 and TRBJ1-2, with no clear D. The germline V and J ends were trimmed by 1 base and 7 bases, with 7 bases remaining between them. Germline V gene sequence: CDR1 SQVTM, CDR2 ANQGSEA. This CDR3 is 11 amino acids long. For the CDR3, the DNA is TGCAGCGTTGAAGGGCCGTCTGGCTACACCTTC. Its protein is CSVEGPSGYTF.

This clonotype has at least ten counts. In nucleotides, the CDR3 is TGTGCCAGCAATCTCCGCCGGACAGGGGCCACTGAAGCTTTCTTT. Translated, it gives CASNLRRTGATEAFF. The chain joins TRBV27 to TRBJ1-1; 9 bases are a match to TRBD1. The ends lost 7 bases at V and 4 bases at J; junction bases unmatched: 10. The germline V gene has CDR1 MNHEY and CDR2 SMNVEV (reference sequence). The CDR3 is made up of 15 amino acids.

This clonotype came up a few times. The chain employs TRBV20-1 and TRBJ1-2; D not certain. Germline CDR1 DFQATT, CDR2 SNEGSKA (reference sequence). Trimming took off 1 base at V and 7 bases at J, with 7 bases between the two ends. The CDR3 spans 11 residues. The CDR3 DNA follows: TGCAGTGCTAGAGCCCAGACTGGCTACACCTTC. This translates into CSARAQTGYTF.

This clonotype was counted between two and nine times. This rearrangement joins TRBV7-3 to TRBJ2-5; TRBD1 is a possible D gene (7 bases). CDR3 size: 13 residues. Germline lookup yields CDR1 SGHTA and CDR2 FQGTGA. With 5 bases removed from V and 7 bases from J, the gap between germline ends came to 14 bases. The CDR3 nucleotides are TGTGCCAGCAGCCCAGAGCAGGGGGGGACCCAGTACTTC. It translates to CASSPEQGGTQYF.

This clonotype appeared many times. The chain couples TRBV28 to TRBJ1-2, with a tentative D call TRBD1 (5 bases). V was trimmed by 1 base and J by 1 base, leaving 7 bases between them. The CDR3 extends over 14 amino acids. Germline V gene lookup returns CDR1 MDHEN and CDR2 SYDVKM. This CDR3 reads CASSLSRDNYGYTF. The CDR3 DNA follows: TGTGCCAGCAGTTTATCCAGGGATAACTATGGCTACACCTTC.

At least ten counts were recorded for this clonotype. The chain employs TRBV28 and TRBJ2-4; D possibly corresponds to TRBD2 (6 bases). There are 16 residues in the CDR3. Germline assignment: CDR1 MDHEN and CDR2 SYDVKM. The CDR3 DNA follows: TGTGCTACAAAACTGGAGGGTCGGGTTGCCAAAAACATTCAGTACTTC. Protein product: CATKLEGRVAKNIQYF.

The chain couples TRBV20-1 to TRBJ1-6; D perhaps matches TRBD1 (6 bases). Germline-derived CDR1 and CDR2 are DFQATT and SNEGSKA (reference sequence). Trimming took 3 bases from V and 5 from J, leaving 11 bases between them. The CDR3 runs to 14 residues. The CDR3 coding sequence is TGCAGTGCTAGGGAAAGGGGGGATAATTCACCCCTCCACTTT. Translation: CSARERGDNSPLHF.